The 22 T cell receptor beta chains below all came from one sample that was sequenced in a study of a mutant IDH1 vaccine in newly diagnosed glioma. Which antigens these TCRs recognize remains unknown. Repertoires were generated with immunoSEQ multiplex PCR, while TCRdb's copy carries only in-frame clones and drops some. Counted here are some 42,000 clones, approximately 85% occurring once; the ten biggest clones make up approximately 1.7%. Described time point: week 5, during vaccination. Each dose of the vaccine consisted of 300 ug of mutant IDH1 20-mer peptide, with topical imiquimod. Sequenced here: PBMCs, sampled from a glioma patient whose treatment included an IDH1 peptide vaccine. All receptors come from a man aged 35-49 years with glioma.

V and J are TRBV5-8 and TRBJ2-1; no reliable D call. V shed 1 base and J shed 5 bases, with 10 bases lying between them. Germline CDR1 is SGHTS and CDR2 is YDEGEE. There are 14 residues in the CDR3. The CDR3 DNA is TGTGCCAGCAGCTTGTGGGCCCTAAACAATGAGCAGTTCTTC. This codes for CASSLWALNNEQFF.

This clone was recorded a few times. V gene TRBV28 combines with J gene TRBJ2-3; TRBD2 aligns across 15 bases. CDR1 MDHEN and CDR2 SYDVKM come from the germline V gene. Losses at the gene ends were 4 bases for V and 7 bases for J; bases not matched to a gene: 6. CDR3 length equals 16 residues. CDR3 protein: CASSSWTSGRVNTQYF. In DNA form, the CDR3 reads TGTGCCAGCAGTTCGTGGACTAGCGGGAGGGTAAATACGCAGTATTTT.

About this clone itself: One end of the junction fails to match germline, which may point to a read error. This chain links TRBV15 with TRBJ2-5; D might be TRBD2 (5 bases). The CDR3 has 14 residues. Germline lookup yields CDR1 LNHNV and CDR2 YYDKDF (reference sequence). CDR3 DNA: TGTGCCACCGGCAGAGGGTACCAGGAAGAGACCCAGTACTTC. This gives the protein CATGRGYQEETQYF.

This chain uses TRBV10-2 with TRBJ2-5; TRBD2 matches 9 bases. The CDR3 sequence is 13 residues long. V was pared by 7 bases and J by 3 bases, with 3 bases of the junction left unmatched. From germline, CDR1 is WSHSY and CDR2 SAAADI. The CDR3 nucleotides read TGCGCCAGCAAATCTAGCGGGAAAGAGACCCAGTACTTC. It is translated as CASKSSGKETQYF.

This clone has a handful of counts. The rearrangement uses TRBV25-1 and TRBJ1-2; no firm D call. V dropped 2 bases and J dropped 3 bases, with 4 bases sitting between them. This CDR3 has 12 amino acids. Germline V gene sequence: CDR1 MGHDK, CDR2 SYGVNS. The CDR3 reads CASSEGYYGYTF. The CDR3 nucleotides read TGTGCCAGCAGTGAAGGGTACTATGGCTACACCTTC.

This clone was detected a few times. DNA for the CDR3: TGCAGTGCTCGGGAGAACACTGAAGCTTTCTTT. Translation: CSARENTEAFF. V is TRBV20-1 and J is TRBJ1-1; D is unresolved. Germline CDR1 DFQATT, CDR2 SNEGSKA (reference sequence). This CDR3 has 11 residues. V was pared by 5 bases and J by 1 base, with 5 bases between.

The chain has TRBV19 and TRBJ2-2; D uncertain. V was pared by 5 bases and J by 0 bases, with 7 bases between. CDR3 length equals 14 residues. Germline-derived CDR1 and CDR2 are LNHDA and SQIVND (reference sequence). The CDR3 coding sequence is TGTGCCAGTAGTCCCCAGACGAACACCGGGGAGCTGTTTTTT. The encoded protein is CASSPQTNTGELFF.

The chain has TRBV19 and TRBJ2-7; 13 bases map to TRBD2. With V trimmed by 7 bases and J by 3 bases, 6 bases remained unmatched. The germline V gene encodes CDR1 LNHDA and CDR2 SQIVND (reference sequence). The CDR3 contains 15 residues. CDR3 DNA: TGTGCCAGTACTCTAGGACTAGCGGGAGTCTACGAGCAGTACTTC. It codes for CASTLGLAGVYEQYF.

The genes are TRBV27 and TRBJ1-2; 7 nucleotides agree with TRBD1. The J segment lost 4 bases and the V segment lost 6 bases, leaving 2 bases of the junction unmatched. The CDR3 sequence is 12 residues long. CDR1 and CDR2 (germline): MNHEY, SMNVEV (reference sequence). CDR3 amino acids: CASRDRLYGYTF. The DNA of the CDR3 is TGTGCCAGCAGGGACAGGCTCTATGGCTACACCTTC.

This chain joins TRBV29-1 and TRBJ2-7; 11 nucleotides agree with TRBD1. The junction had 11 bases not matched to a gene; V was cut back by 7 bases and J by 6 bases. Germline assignment: CDR1 SQVTM and CDR2 ANQGSEA. This CDR3 has 14 amino acids. CDR3 DNA: TGCAGCGGCACCGGGACAGGGGGGGCTGGCGAGCAGTACTTC. It encodes CSGTGTGGAGEQYF.

The chain joins TRBV6-4 to TRBJ2-1; 8 bases fit TRBD2. With V trimmed by 4 bases and J by 6 bases, 8 bases remained unmatched. This CDR3 spans 15 amino acids. Germline V gene data show CDR1 as MRHNA and CDR2 as SNTAGT. The CDR3 bases are TGTGCCAGCAGTGTGAACGGGAGGGGCCCCAATGAGCAGTTCTTC. Amino acids: CASSVNGRGPNEQFF.

The genes are TRBV9 and TRBJ2-5; 7 bases align to TRBD1. The CDR3 has 14 amino acids. Trimming took 2 bases from V and 0 from J; bases not matched to a gene: 1. CDR1 and CDR2 (germline): SGDLS, YYNGEE. The CDR3 region has the DNA TGTGCCAGCAGCGTGACAGGGTACCAAGAGACCCAGTACTTC. It translates to CASSVTGYQETQYF.

J is TRBJ2-3 and V is TRBV5-6; D tentatively fits TRBD1 or TRBD2 (5 bases each). The CDR3 length is 15 residues. Deletions cut 4 bases from V and 5 bases from J, with 17 bases between. The germline CDR1 and CDR2 sequences are SGHDT and YYEEEE. CDR3 amino acids: CASSPSGTLGDTQYF. The CDR3, as DNA: TGTGCCAGCAGCCCCTCCGGGACCCTCGGAGATACGCAGTATTTT.

The chain recombines TRBV27 with TRBJ2-6, with TRBD1 as a possible D gene (5 bases). CDR1 is MNHEY and CDR2 is SMNVEV in the germline V gene (reference sequence). V was clipped by 6 bases and J by 3 bases, with 9 bases between them. The CDR3 runs 14 residues. CDR3: CASSRVGGANVLTF. In DNA, the CDR3 is TGTGCCAGCAGCAGGGTAGGTGGGGCCAACGTCCTGACTTTC.

The chain couples TRBV6-1 to TRBJ1-2, with TRBD1 as a possible D gene (5 bases). The CDR3 loop spans 17 amino acids. Germline V gene lookup returns CDR1 MNHNS and CDR2 SASEGT. With 1 base removed from V and 4 bases from J, the gap between germline ends came to 19 bases. CDR3 in DNA: TGTGCCAGCAGTGAAGTTGGGGGGAGGGGACTCACCTATGGCTACACCTTC. Protein: CASSEVGGRGLTYGYTF.

V usage is TRBV10-3 and J usage is TRBJ1-3, with 7 bases matching TRBD1. This CDR3 is built from 16 residues. The junction had 7 bases not matched to a gene; V was cut back by 3 bases and J by 2 bases. CDR1 is ENHRY and CDR2 is SYGVKD in the germline V gene. CDR3 sequence reads: CAISDIRGLAGNTIYF. The DNA of the CDR3 is TGTGCCATCAGTGATATTAGGGGGCTAGCTGGAAACACCATATATTTT.

This rearrangement joins TRBV7-2 to TRBJ2-1; D may be TRBD2 (6 bases). The V end was cut by 5 bases, the J end by 8 bases, with 16 bases between. CDR1 is SGHTA, CDR2 FQGNSA, per germline. The CDR3 has 14 amino acids. The DNA for the CDR3 is TGTGCCAGCAGCACTGGGACTGGAGGCTATGAGCAGTTCTTC. Its protein is CASSTGTGGYEQFF.

This clone was observed once. V and J are TRBV18 and TRBJ1-2; maybe TRBD1 (5 bases). Germline CDR1 KGHSH, CDR2 LQKENI. The V and J ends lost 5 bases and 2 bases respectively, with 12 bases between them. The CDR3 spans 14 residues. In nucleotides, the CDR3 is TGTGCCAGCTCAACCTCGACAGAGAACTATGGCTACACCTTC. It specifies CASSTSTENYGYTF.

The table lists this clone with a count of one. The chain joins TRBV18 to TRBJ2-7; unclear D gene. Germline assignment: CDR1 KGHSH and CDR2 LQKENI. The CDR3 runs to 14 residues. Between the trimmed V and J ends, which lost 3 bases and 1 base, there was a span of 10 bases. The CDR3: CASSPRQDSYEQYF. For the CDR3, the DNA is TGTGCCAGCTCACCGCGGCAGGATTCCTACGAGCAGTACTTC.

The CDR3 protein is CASSFGQGRRDTQYF. CDR3 bases: TGTGCCAGCAGCTTTGGACAGGGCAGGAGAGATACGCAGTATTTT. The V gene is TRBV11-1, the J gene TRBJ2-3, with 8 bases fitting TRBD1. The CDR3 extends over 15 amino acids. Trimming at V came to 3 bases and at J to 5 bases, leaving 7 bases not matched to a gene. Germline CDR1 and CDR2: SGHAT and FQDESV (reference sequence).

J is TRBJ2-5 and V is TRBV5-1, with D perhaps matching TRBD2 (5 bases). V lost 0 bases and J 3 bases, leaving 12 bases between the germline ends. Germline V lookup: CDR1 SGHRS, CDR2 YFSETQ. CDR3 size: 15 residues. In nucleotides, the CDR3 is TGCGCCAGCAGCTTGGCGGGGTACCCCGAAGAGACCCAGTACTTC. Translation: CASSLAGYPEETQYF.

In nucleotides, the CDR3 is TGCGCCAGCAGCTTACCTTTGGGGGCTGGGGCCAACGTCCTGACTTTC. Amino acid sequence: CASSLPLGAGANVLTF. The gene calls are TRBV5-1 and TRBJ2-6; either TRBD1 or TRBD2 may supply D (5 bases each). V lost 2 bases and J lost 2, with 11 bases in between. Germline loops: CDR1 SGHRS, CDR2 YFSETQ. The CDR3 extends over 16 amino acids.